This T cell receptor beta chain was sequenced for a study of technical replicates of blood from a handful of donors. Assay: immunoSEQ multiplex PCR; the TCRdb copy retains only in-frame clones and omits some. The sample lists about 76,000 clones; 80% to 90% were seen once. Trimming cost V 8 bases and J 3 bases, with 17 bases left between them. The CDR3 contains 14 residues. Per germline, CDR1 SGHTA and CDR2 FQGNSA. The sequence derives from a human donor in good health. Some clones in this sample may be carry-over from other donors' samples. The sequenced sample was PBMCs. The chain has TRBV7-2 and TRBJ2-7; TRBD2 is a possible D gene (7 bases). The CDR3 here is CASGRGAGLYEQYF. The DNA for the CDR3 is TGTGCCAGCGGACGGGGGGCGGGGCTCTACGAGCAGTACTTC.